Below, 18 T cell receptor beta chains from the same sample are listed, as sequenced in a study of T-cell memory formation after mild COVID-19. TCRdb re-derived calls from the 5' RACE reads in MiXCR, one entry per CDR3 protein. Here the sample spans around 300,000 distinct CDR3 sequences, 19% being singletons. Input material: PBMCs or a T cell subset sorted from them (not recorded which). The origin of the receptors is a man between 18 and 29 years old who had mild COVID-19 (a few samples of this study predate the infection). Cell type and time point are not known.

This clonotype came up a few times. The V and J genes are TRBV4-1 and TRBJ2-1; D may be TRBD2 (5 bases). This CDR3 is built from 14 residues. Germline CDR1 reads MGHRA; CDR2 reads YSYEKL. The germline V and J ends were trimmed by 2 bases and 8 bases, with 13 bases remaining between them. This chain's CDR3 is CASSQTSHGDEQFF. The CDR3 DNA reads as TGCGCCAGCAGCCAAACTAGTCACGGCGATGAGCAGTTCTTC.

This clonotype was observed a few times. This chain joins TRBV10-3 and TRBJ2-1; 10 nucleotides line up with TRBD1. V was pared by 2 bases and J by 5 bases, with 3 bases of the junction left unmatched. CDR3 size: 15 residues. Germline CDR1 is ENHRY and CDR2 is SYGVKD. CDR3 nucleotides: TGTGCCATCAGTGAGCGCGGACAGGGGGACAATGAGCAGTTCTTC. Translation gives CAISERGQGDNEQFF.

The chain recombines TRBV21-1 with TRBJ2-2; the table calls TRBD1, which could not be checked here. TRBV21-1 is marked as a pseudogene. This CDR3 is 15 amino acids long. The chain's CDR3 is CASSKGQMNTGELFF. DNA of the CDR3: TGTGCCAGCAGCAAAGGACAGATGAACACCGGGGAGCTGTTTTTT.

This clonotype came up a few times. The chain has TRBV12-3 or TRBV12-4 and TRBJ2-2, with D perhaps being TRBD1 or TRBD2 (6 bases each). The ends were cut back, 9 bases at V and 4 bases at J, with 24 bases in the middle. CDR3 length equals 17 residues. CDR3 loop: CARWDDEGGSRTGELFF. The CDR3 DNA sequence: TGTGCCAGATGGGATGATGAGGGGGGAAGTCGCACCGGGGAGCTGTTTTTT.

V usage is TRBV5-1 and J usage is TRBJ2-2; TRBD1 aligns across 7 bases. Germline values: CDR1 SGHRS, CDR2 YFSETQ. The CDR3 extends over 15 amino acids. Trimming cost V 0 bases and J 5 bases; bases outside gene matches: 4. CDR3 in DNA: TGCGCCAGCAGCTTGGTGGGGACAGCTACCGGGGAGCTGTTTTTT. This sequence encodes CASSLVGTATGELFF. Filled out from reference TRBV5-1 and TRBJ2-2, the complete variable domain reads KAGVTQTPRYLIKTRGQQVTLSCSPISGHRSVSWYQQTPGQGLQFLFEYFSETQRNKGNFPGRFSGRQFSNSRSEMNVSTLELGDSALYLCASSLVGTATGELFFGEGSRLTVL.

The V call is TRBV4-1, the J call TRBJ2-7, with D possibly matching TRBD2 (6 bases). In germline, CDR1 is MGHRA, CDR2 YSYEKL. Trimming took 0 bases from V and 1 from J, leaving 10 bases between them. The length of the CDR3 is 15 residues. In nucleotides, the CDR3 is TGCGCCAGCAGCCAAGAGGCGCTAGCGTCCTACGAGCAGTACGTC. Protein: CASSQEALASYEQYV.

V gene TRBV5-1 combines with J gene TRBJ2-1; TRBD2 agrees at 12 bases. Germline-derived CDR1 and CDR2 are SGHRS and YFSETQ. The CDR3 runs to 14 residues. V trimming: 4 bases; J trimming: 6 bases; junction bases outside the gene matches: 2. CDR3 region: CASSQGLAGNEQFF. The CDR3, as DNA: TGCGCCAGCAGCCAGGGACTAGCGGGCAATGAGCAGTTCTTC.

The table lists this clonotype with many counts. The V gene is TRBV4-3, the J gene TRBJ2-1, with D possibly being TRBD1 (5 bases). This CDR3 has 13 residues. With 4 bases removed from V and 4 bases from J, the gap between germline ends came to 8 bases. The germline V gene encodes CDR1 LGHNA and CDR2 YSLEER. The CDR3 sequence: CASSPTAYNEQFF. CDR3 nucleotide sequence: TGCGCCAGCAGCCCGACAGCTTACAATGAGCAGTTCTTC.

This chain links TRBV20-1 with TRBJ1-2; 9 nucleotides agree with TRBD1. CDR1 is DFQATT, CDR2 SNEGSKA, per germline (reference sequence). There are 13 residues in the CDR3. CDR3 nucleotide sequence: TGCAGACCGGGACAGGGACCAAACTATGGCTACACCTTC. Translated, it gives CRPGQGPNYGYTF.

The chain uses TRBV7-2 and TRBJ1-5, with a tentative D call TRBD1 (6 bases). Trimming took 3 bases from V and 6 from J, leaving 9 bases between them. In germline, CDR1 is SGHTA, CDR2 FQGNSA. The CDR3 is 13 residues long. The CDR3 loop is CASSLGASQPQHF. In DNA, the CDR3 is TGTGCCAGCAGCTTGGGGGCCAGTCAGCCCCAGCATTTT.

The chain combines TRBV5-5 with TRBJ2-2, with 7 bases identical to TRBD1. The V gene's germline CDR1 is SGHKS and CDR2 YYEKEE (reference sequence). The J segment lost 0 bases and the V segment lost 4 bases, leaving 9 bases of the junction unmatched. The CDR3 has 17 residues. The CDR3 reads CASSQSRTGSNTGELFF. CDR3 nucleotides: TGTGCCAGCAGCCAATCCCGGACAGGCTCGAACACCGGGGAGCTGTTTTTT. The full variable domain, its missing parts supplied by reference TRBV5-5 and TRBJ2-2, is DAGVTQSPTHLIKTRGQQVTLRCSPISGHKSVSWYQQVLGQGPQFIFQYYEKEERGRGNFPDRFSARQFPNYSSELNVNALLLGDSALYLCASSQSRTGSNTGELFFGEGSRLTVL.

In this sample, this clonotype turned up many times. V and J are TRBV6-2 or TRBV6-3 and TRBJ2-2, with 7 nucleotides matching TRBD1. The ends lost 6 bases at V and 0 bases at J; junction bases unmatched: 4. Per the germline V gene, CDR1 is MNHEY and CDR2 is SVGEGT. The CDR3 is 15 residues long. In nucleotides, the CDR3 is TGTGCCAGCAGCTACGGGACAGCGAACACCGGGGAGCTGTTTTTT. The encoded protein is CASSYGTANTGELFF.

This clonotype was found many times. The chain uses TRBV28 and TRBJ1-1, with 10 bases aligning to TRBD1. The germline CDR1 and CDR2 sequences are MDHEN and SYDVKM. The CDR3 is 16 residues long. With 5 bases clipped from V and 4 bases from J, the junction kept 10 bases outside the gene matches. The CDR3 reads CASSPGTGDGSTEAFF. The CDR3, as DNA: TGTGCCAGCAGTCCCGGGACAGGGGATGGTAGCACTGAAGCTTTCTTT.

This clonotype was recorded a few times. The chain has TRBV6-5 and TRBJ1-2; the D is unclear. This CDR3 region has 15 residues. The V and J ends lost 3 bases and 4 bases respectively, with 15 bases between them. Germline CDR1 reads MNHEY; CDR2 reads SVGAGI. CDR3 loop: CASSYRVYLGYGYTF. The CDR3 region has the DNA TGTGCCAGCAGTTATCGGGTCTATCTGGGCTATGGCTACACCTTC.

Written as DNA, the CDR3 is TGTGCCAGCAGACCTCCGGGACTAGAAGCCGGGGAGCTGTTTTTT. This sequence encodes CASRPPGLEAGELFF. The gene calls are TRBV7-2 and TRBJ2-2; 8 bases fit TRBD2. V shed 6 bases and J 6 bases; nucleotides not matched to a gene: 9. Per the germline V gene, CDR1 is SGHTA and CDR2 is FQGNSA. The CDR3 contains 15 residues.

The chain employs TRBV20-1 and TRBJ2-5, with D perhaps matching TRBD1 (6 bases). V shed 2 bases and J shed 7 bases, with 17 bases lying between them. Germline assignment: CDR1 DFQATT and CDR2 SNEGSKA (reference sequence). This CDR3 has 14 residues. The CDR3: CSARRDGPGVTQYF. CDR3 coding DNA: TGCAGTGCTAGACGGGACGGCCCAGGGGTGACCCAGTACTTC.

The CDR3: CATRTVSGANVLTF. CDR3 sequence (DNA): TGTGCCACCAGGACAGTCTCTGGGGCCAACGTCCTGACTTTC. The chain carries TRBV5-6 and TRBJ2-6, with D possibly TRBD1 on 6 matching bases. The CDR3 sequence is 14 residues long. The V end was cut by 9 bases, the J end by 0 bases, with 10 bases between. The V gene's germline CDR1 is SGHDT and CDR2 YYEEEE.

This clonotype was detected a few times. The chain recombines TRBV9 with TRBJ2-2; possibly TRBD2 for D (5 bases). Per germline, CDR1 SGDLS and CDR2 YYNGEE. The V end lost 3 bases, the J end lost 6 bases, and 18 bases lay between the germline ends. This CDR3 is 16 amino acids long. CDR3: CASSAEPILGAGELFF. The CDR3 DNA reads as TGTGCCAGCAGCGCCGAACCAATTCTCGGGGCCGGGGAGCTGTTTTTT. The full variable domain, with the rest looked up from reference TRBV9 and TRBJ2-2, is DSGVTQTPKHLITATGQRVTLRCSPRSGDLSVYWYQQSLDQGLQFLIQYYNGEERAKGNILERFSAQQFPDLHSELNLSSLELGDSALYFCASSAEPILGAGELFFGEGSRLTVL.